This T cell receptor beta chain was sequenced during a study of blood T cell repertoires in COVID-19 (dated by TCRdb to 2018 to 2021). For the wider study: Samples from collaborators originated in the United States, Italy and Spain and spanned both the acute and convalescent phases of COVID-19. The prospective study material was composed of cDNA or gDNA derived from T cells, B-cell-depleted T cells, or PBMCs. Deeply sampled blood TCRbeta repertoires from subjects exposed to, actively infected with, or recovered from COVID-19 were included in the dataset. The repertoires were released in a freely available public database intended as a resource for research on the immune response to SARS-CoV-2. Samples came from the ongoing ImmuneRACE study (first 160 participants) plus 1,254 subjects from 6 global collaborators. A de-identified subject ID, COVID-19 status, age in years and sex were almost always included in the sample metadata. Where available, HLA class I and class II types were obtained from metadata supplied by the sample provider rather than from assay-based typing.

On this clone itself: Its antigen is still unknown. There are no base qualities to consult, and no much larger clone falls within one base.

Overall study results and their limits: The amount of clinical and demographic metadata varied by source and participant and was provided uncurated.

The immunoSEQ Assay, a bias-controlled multiplex PCR, was used to amplify TCRbeta CDR3 regions from genomic DNA. The authors' analysis ran thus. The number of nucleated cells in each sample was estimated by amplification of reference gene primers within the assay. Sequence reads were collapsed and filtered to measure the absolute abundance of every unique TCRbeta CDR3 rearrangement. For each sample, productive Simpson clonality was calculated as the square root of Simpson's diversity index across productive rearrangements. Sourced from immuneACCESS, this table was stored by TCRdb with only in-frame sequences that have V and J called. A share of the clones is absent; for the studies checked, an unresolved V gene accounts for under half, and the remainder has no known explanation. V, J and clone size are taken as reported in that table, and D and trimming were inferred from the DNA itself. The sample table records nearly 350,000 clones; roughly nine tenths of these occur just once. 1% of the sample goes to the ten largest clones.

Enrolling through a virtual design, the prospective study's participants ranged in age from about 18 to 89 years and lived across 24 United States geographic areas. To assign participants to cohorts, the prospective study relied on clinical history that participants themselves reported in a screening survey and a study questionnaire. ImmuneRACE Cohort 3 recovered participants were defined by two consecutive negative NP/OP PCR tests, healthcare professional clearance, or symptom resolution. Mobile phlebotomists in the prospective study collected whole blood, serum and a nasopharyngeal or oropharyngeal swab from every participant. Additional blood draws and questionnaires over an approximately 2-month period could optionally be provided by prospective study participants. Before DNA extraction, blood samples from the prospective study were shipped at room temperature or frozen. V was cut back by 6 bases and J by 4 bases, leaving a gap of 15 bases between them. The CDR3, from cysteine to phenylalanine, totals 14 residues. The retained sequence is limited to the CDR3, 42 bases, with the frame set at the first base. CDR1 and CDR2 were assigned from the germline V gene as MNHEY and SVGAGI.

The receptor comes from a woman aged 25 to 39 who had recovered from COVID-19. The specimen sequenced was PBMCs or T cells enriched from blood (not recorded which). The chain is made from TRBV6-5 and TRBJ1-2; the D segment could be TRBD1, given 5 matching bases. The nucleotide sequence reads as follows: TGTGCCAGCAGCCGGACGGGGGAGGGCTATGGCTACACCTTC. This codes for CASSRTGEGYGYTF.